Below are 28 T cell receptor beta chains sequenced from a single sample in a study of regulatory T cells in long-lasting Graves disease. For TCR beta, libraries came from iRepertoire HTBI primers and Arm-PCR of CDR3 regions. Each CDR3 protein is one row after TCRdb ran MiXCR on the multiplex PCR reads. The profile shows about 240,000 distinct CDR3 sequences, 20% to 25% of them singletons. Time point indicated: newly diagnosed GD, antithyroid drugs for less than 3 months. PBMC-extracted RNA yielded the TCR library. The sequenced sample was peripheral blood mononuclear cells (PBMCs), obtained at new diagnosis, from a patient treated with antithyroid drugs. Source of these receptors: a female donor with Graves disease.

This clonotype was observed at least ten times. The chain recombines TRBV7-7 with TRBJ2-2; perhaps D is TRBD1 or TRBD2 (5 bases each). Germline V lookup: CDR1 SSHAT, CDR2 FNYEAQ (reference sequence). V gave up 1 base and J gave up 6 bases, with 9 bases separating them. CDR3 length: 14 amino acids. CDR3 sequence reads: CASSLDGGSGELFF. The CDR3 region has the DNA TGTGCCAGCAGCTTAGATGGGGGTTCCGGGGAGCTGTTTTTT.

This clonotype was seen many times. This chain links TRBV6-2 or TRBV6-3 with TRBJ2-5; 7 bases agree with TRBD1. Per the germline V gene, CDR1 is MNHEY and CDR2 is SVGEGT. J was trimmed by 5 bases and V by 7 bases; bases with no gene match: 7. The CDR3 length is 13 residues. The DNA of the CDR3 is TGTGCCAGCAAGCAGGGGGTCGGGGAGACCCAGTACTTC. It specifies CASKQGVGETQYF.

This clonotype was counted many times. The rearrangement joins TRBV15 to TRBJ1-5, with 7 bases aligning to TRBD1. The V gene end was trimmed by 6 bases and the J gene end by 2 bases; junction bases not matched to a gene: 1. Germline values: CDR1 LNHNV, CDR2 YYDKDF (reference sequence). The CDR3 extends over 13 amino acids. The CDR3 DNA sequence: TGTGCCACCAGTGGACAGGGCAATCAGCCCCAGCATTTT. This gives the protein CATSGQGNQPQHF.

This clonotype has a count of ten or more. The chain joins TRBV10-3 to TRBJ2-7; the D gene is possibly TRBD2 (5 bases). Trimming shortened V by 2 bases and J by 5 bases, and 16 bases separated the two germline ends. The CDR3 consists of 15 residues. Germline V gene lookup returns CDR1 ENHRY and CDR2 SYGVKD. The CDR3 sequence: CAISEEGSQSNEQYF. CDR3 nucleotide sequence: TGTGCCATCAGTGAGGAGGGCAGTCAGTCGAACGAGCAGTACTTC.

In nucleotides, the CDR3 is TGTGCCAGCAGCTCGACAGGGGGCAATGATTCACCCCTCCACTTT. Amino acids: CASSSTGGNDSPLHF. V usage is TRBV7-8 and J usage is TRBJ1-6; 10 bases map to TRBD1. The CDR3 has 15 amino acids. The ends lost 4 bases at V and 8 bases at J; junction bases unmatched: 5. The germline V gene encodes CDR1 SGHVS and CDR2 FQNEAQ. Complete variable domain (other parts from reference TRBV7-8 and TRBJ1-6): GAGVSQSPRYKVAKRGQDVALRCDPISGHVSLFWYQQALGQGPEFLTYFQNEAQLDKSGLPSDRFFAERPEGSVSTLKIQRTQQEDSAVYLCASSSTGGNDSPLHFGNGTRLTVT.

This clonotype was counted only a few times. J is TRBJ1-2 and V is TRBV7-2; TRBD1 is a possible D gene (5 bases). Germline CDR1 SGHTA, CDR2 FQGNSA. Trimming stripped 5 bases from V and 2 bases from J, with 15 bases between. This CDR3 has 15 amino acids. CDR3 loop: CASSPGTDRNYGYTF. The DNA for the CDR3 is TGTGCCAGCAGCCCGGGGACCGATAGGAACTATGGCTACACCTTC. Variable domain in full (rest from reference TRBV7-2 and TRBJ1-2): GAGVSQSPSNKVTEKGKDVELRCDPISGHTALYWYRQSLGQGLEFLIYFQGNSAPDKSGLPSDRFSAERTGGSVSTLTIQRTQQEDSAVYLCASSPGTDRNYGYTFGSGTRLTVV.

V and J are TRBV2 and TRBJ2-1; unclear D gene. Germline V gives CDR1 SNHLY, CDR2 FYNNEI. CDR3 length: 12 amino acids. V was pared by 2 bases and J by 12 bases, with 11 bases between. CDR3 residues: CASSELQPRQFF. The CDR3 DNA reads TGTGCCAGCAGTGAACTCCAACCGAGGCAGTTCTTC.

This clonotype was detected many times. The CDR3 loop is CASSQSAQRMETQYF. The CDR3 DNA sequence: TGCGCCAGCAGCCAATCGGCTCAGCGTATGGAGACCCAGTACTTC. V usage is TRBV4-3 and J usage is TRBJ2-5; D unresolved. The V end was cut by 2 bases, the J end by 5 bases, with 15 bases between. Germline-derived CDR1 and CDR2 are LGHNA and YSLEER. CDR3 length: 15 residues.

Many counts were recorded for this clonotype. The chain couples TRBV11-2 to TRBJ2-7, with TRBD1 matching 8 bases. V lost 5 bases and J lost 2; bases outside the gene matches: 5. Per the germline V gene, CDR1 is SGHAT and CDR2 is FQNNGV. The length of the CDR3 is 14 residues. CDR3 amino acids: CASSAIQGAYEQYF. For the CDR3, the DNA is TGTGCCAGCAGCGCGATACAGGGGGCCTACGAGCAGTACTTC.

The chain is built from TRBV29-1 and TRBJ2-3, with 9 bases fitting TRBD2. The CDR3 spans 15 residues. The V and J ends lost 0 bases and 0 bases, in that order; junction bases with no gene match: 1. Looked up from germline, CDR1 is SQVTM and CDR2 is ANQGSEA. The CDR3 DNA sequence: TGCAGCGTTGAAGATCTAGCGGGAAGCACAGATACGCAGTATTTT. This translates into CSVEDLAGSTDTQYF.

This clonotype was counted between two and nine times. This chain links TRBV4-1 with TRBJ2-1, with D perhaps being TRBD1 or TRBD2 (5 bases each). Trimming pared 0 bases from V and 4 bases from J, leaving 13 bases between. The CDR3 sequence is 16 residues long. Germline-derived CDR1 and CDR2 are MGHRA and YSYEKL. CDR3 nucleotide sequence: TGCGCCAGCAGCCAAGATGGGACCATAAATTACAATGAGCAGTTCTTC. Its translation is CASSQDGTINYNEQFF.

In this sample, this clonotype turned up many times. The chain joins TRBV6-5 to TRBJ1-1, with D tentatively TRBD1 (5 bases). V dropped 2 bases and J dropped 0 bases, with 7 bases sitting between them. CDR1 and CDR2 from the germline V gene are MNHEY and SVGAGI. The CDR3 totals 14 residues. CDR3 region: CASSYGALNTEAFF. Written as DNA, the CDR3 is TGTGCCAGCAGTTACGGGGCGTTGAACACTGAAGCTTTCTTT.

The table lists this clonotype with many counts. The CDR3 region is CASKLGQGQETQYF. The CDR3 nucleotides are TGTGCCAGCAAACTTGGACAGGGACAAGAGACCCAGTACTTC. The chain links TRBV6-1 to TRBJ2-5, with TRBD1 matching 8 bases. The CDR3 runs 14 residues. Germline V lookup: CDR1 MNHNS, CDR2 SASEGT. V shed 7 bases, J shed 2 bases, and the junction held 6 bases outside the gene matches.

This CDR3 is CASSVTGVTNEKLFF. The CDR3 coding sequence is TGTGCCAGCAGCGTCACAGGGGTTACTAATGAAAAACTGTTTTTT. V usage is TRBV9 and J usage is TRBJ1-4; 7 bases align to TRBD1. With 2 bases clipped from V and 2 bases from J, the junction kept 3 bases outside the gene matches. Germline values: CDR1 SGDLS, CDR2 YYNGEE. The CDR3 is 15 residues long.

The sample holds many counts of this clonotype. The chain links TRBV20-1 to TRBJ2-5; D assignment may be TRBD1 or TRBD2 (6 bases each). There are 15 residues in the CDR3. Germline lookup yields CDR1 DFQATT and CDR2 SNEGSKA (reference sequence). Trimming shortened V by 1 base and J by 2 bases, and 14 bases separated the two germline ends. The CDR3 DNA reads TGCAGTGCTAGAGGGGTGCGGGACATACAAGAGACCCAGTACTTC. Its translation: CSARGVRDIQETQYF.

The chain has TRBV27 and TRBJ1-6; D gene uncertain. Germline lookup yields CDR1 MNHEY and CDR2 SMNVEV (reference sequence). Trimming removed 3 bases at V and 7 bases at J, with 7 bases between. CDR3 size: 13 residues. Here the CDR3 reads CASSFSGNSPLHF. The CDR3 bases are TGTGCCAGCAGTTTTTCAGGAAATTCACCCCTCCACTTT.

This clonotype was seen many times. The V call is TRBV6-2 or TRBV6-3, the J call TRBJ1-5; D call uncertain. V was trimmed by 3 bases and J by 7 bases, leaving 10 bases between them. Germline CDR1 and CDR2: MNHEY and SVGEGT. This CDR3 spans 13 amino acids. The CDR3, as DNA: TGTGCCAGCAGTTATTCCCCCGTCCAGCCCCAGCATTTT. Translated: CASSYSPVQPQHF.

This clonotype was seen many times. The chain uses TRBV5-1 and TRBJ2-7; possibly TRBD1 for D (5 bases). The germline V gene has CDR1 SGHRS and CDR2 YFSETQ. The V gene lost 5 bases and the J gene lost 2 bases, with 23 bases spanning the gap. This CDR3 region has 17 residues. For the CDR3, the DNA is TGCGCCAGCAGGAAACTGTCTGTGACGGACAACACCTACGAGCAGTACTTC. Translating gives CASRKLSVTDNTYEQYF.

The chain carries TRBV9 and TRBJ2-1; 9 bases map to TRBD1. The CDR3 consists of 16 residues. Germline V gene lookup returns CDR1 SGDLS and CDR2 YYNGEE. The V gene end was trimmed by 0 bases and the J gene end by 6 bases; junction bases not matched to a gene: 7. The CDR3 DNA reads as TGTGCCAGCAGCGTAGCTCCCGGACAGGGGCCCAATGAGCAGTTCTTC. Protein product: CASSVAPGQGPNEQFF.

This clonotype was seen repeatedly, ten times or more. The chain uses TRBV18 and TRBJ1-1; D might be TRBD1 (6 bases). CDR1 is KGHSH and CDR2 is LQKENI in the germline V gene. This CDR3 spans 15 amino acids. Between the trimmed V and J ends, which lost 3 bases and 7 bases, there was a span of 18 bases. This chain's CDR3 is CASSPFGGGNLEAFF. The CDR3, as DNA: TGTGCCAGCTCACCGTTTGGAGGGGGGAACCTTGAAGCTTTCTTT.

For this clonotype: With only one base between it and a far larger clone, this is likely a read error. V gene TRBV6-1 combines with J gene TRBJ2-4; TRBD1 matches 7 bases. The CDR3 runs to 13 residues. The J segment lost 8 bases and the V segment lost 6 bases, leaving 7 bases of the junction unmatched. Per germline, CDR1 MNHNS and CDR2 SASEGT. The CDR3 region has the DNA TGTGCCAGCAGGTACTTCCAGGGGGACATTCAGTACTTC. Amino acid sequence: CASRYFQGDIQYF.

The chain has TRBV27 and TRBJ1-2; D is unresolved. V shed 2 bases and J shed 3 bases, with 7 bases lying between them. This CDR3 region has 13 residues. Per germline, CDR1 MNHEY and CDR2 SMNVEV (reference sequence). The DNA of the CDR3 is TGTGCCAGCAGTTTAAAGTATCACTATGGCTACACCTTC. Translation gives CASSLKYHYGYTF.

This rearrangement joins TRBV29-1 to TRBJ2-2; D is uncertain. The germline CDR1 and CDR2 sequences are SQVTM and ANQGSEA. CDR3 size: 13 residues. The V and J ends lost 3 bases and 7 bases respectively, with 12 bases between them. The CDR3 protein is CSVDPGWNGELFF. As DNA, the CDR3 is TGCAGCGTTGATCCTGGGTGGAACGGGGAGCTGTTTTTT.

This clonotype was counted only a few times. One junction end disagrees with the germline gene, perhaps due to a read error. This chain's CDR3 is CASRQGSQSNEKLFF. In DNA form, the CDR3 reads TGCGCCAGCCGACAGGGAAGTCAATCTAATGAAAAACTGTTTTTT. The chain joins TRBV5-5 to TRBJ1-4, with TRBD1 identical over 7 bases. Germline V gene sequence: CDR1 SGHKS, CDR2 YYEKEE (reference sequence). The CDR3 runs 15 residues.

This clonotype was counted many times. The chain employs TRBV19 and TRBJ2-5; 7 bases align to TRBD1. Germline V gives CDR1 LNHDA, CDR2 SQIVND (reference sequence). Trimming cost V 4 bases and J 2 bases; bases outside gene matches: 7. The CDR3 is 15 residues long. CDR3 loop: CASSNDRVGQETQYF. The CDR3 region has the DNA TGTGCCAGTAGTAATGACAGGGTCGGGCAAGAGACCCAGTACTTC.

The gene calls are TRBV6-2 or TRBV6-3 and TRBJ2-3, with D unresolved. This CDR3 is built from 12 residues. Looked up from germline, CDR1 is MNHEY and CDR2 is SVGEGT. The V end lost 5 bases, the J end lost 8 bases, and 11 bases lay between the germline ends. CDR3 sequence (DNA): TGTGCCAGCAGTCCGTCAGAGCTTACGCAGTATTTT. Encoded protein: CASSPSELTQYF.

This clonotype was detected many times. The gene calls are TRBV28 and TRBJ2-7; D is ambiguous. The CDR3 spans 11 residues. CDR1 and CDR2 from the germline V gene are MDHEN and SYDVKM. Trimming left V 3 bases short and J 5 bases short, with 5 bases between. The CDR3 DNA reads TGTGCCAGCAGTTTTAAGAACGAGCAGTACTTC. As protein: CASSFKNEQYF.

This clonotype was seen ten or more times. The rearrangement joins TRBV6-5 to TRBJ2-7, with unresolved D. The V end lost 2 bases, the J end lost 1 base, and 12 bases lay between the germline ends. The length of the CDR3 is 15 residues. Germline CDR1 MNHEY, CDR2 SVGAGI. The CDR3 DNA reads as TGTGCCAGCAGTTACGGATCGCCGGAATCCTACGAGCAGTACTTC. It specifies CASSYGSPESYEQYF.